The 13 T cell receptor beta chains in this list originate from one sample, sequenced in a study of identifying expanded T cells in peripheral blood. Clones were read by immunoSEQ multiplex PCR, and TCRdb kept only the in-frame ones, dropping some. In the table there are over 90,000 clones, 70% to 90% of which are singletons. Sequenced input: blood. The receptors were sampled from a person between 18 and 75 years old in good health.

The chain combines TRBV28 with TRBJ1-1, with TRBD1 identical over 10 bases. Germline V gene data show CDR1 as MDHEN and CDR2 as SYDVKM. The CDR3 loop spans 15 amino acids. The V segment lost 6 bases and the J segment 5 bases; nucleotides outside the gene matches: 9. CDR3 in amino acids: CASSPLDRGTTEAFF. For the CDR3, the DNA is TGTGCCAGCAGCCCTTTGGACAGGGGGACAACTGAAGCTTTCTTT.

The rearrangement uses TRBV6-5 and TRBJ1-6, with D possibly matching TRBD1 (6 bases). V lost 2 bases, J lost 3 bases, and 11 bases lay in between. CDR3 length: 16 residues. Germline loops: CDR1 MNHEY, CDR2 SVGAGI. The CDR3 region has the DNA TGTGCCAGCAGTTACGAAGGGGGTGGCTATAATTCACCCCTCCACTTT. Translated: CASSYEGGGYNSPLHF.

This clone was seen a handful of times. This chain uses TRBV7-2 with TRBJ2-7; D unclear. Trimming left V 2 bases short and J 6 bases short, with 11 bases between. The germline V gene encodes CDR1 SGHTA and CDR2 FQGNSA. The CDR3 is made up of 13 amino acids. The CDR3 here is CASSLFRVSEQYF. In DNA, the CDR3 is TGTGCCAGCAGCTTATTCCGGGTAAGCGAGCAGTACTTC.

V and J are TRBV5-6 and TRBJ1-1; 9 bases map to TRBD1. With V trimmed by 4 bases and J by 2 bases, 3 bases remained unmatched. The germline gives CDR1 SGHDT, CDR2 YYEEEE. The length of the CDR3 is 14 residues. CDR3: CASSTTGGNTEAFF. The CDR3 coding sequence is TGTGCCAGCAGCACGACAGGGGGAAACACTGAAGCTTTCTTT.

This clone was detected only a few times. The V call is TRBV7-9, the J call TRBJ1-1, with D hard to call. V lost 0 bases, J lost 3 bases, and 8 bases lay in between. The germline V gene encodes CDR1 SEHNR and CDR2 FQNEAQ (reference sequence). The CDR3 covers 14 residues. The CDR3 protein is CASSLAGRDTEAFF. The CDR3 DNA is TGTGCCAGCAGCTTAGCAGGGAGGGACACTGAAGCTTTCTTT.

The chain recombines TRBV19 with TRBJ1-5, with 7 bases identical to TRBD1. In germline, CDR1 is LNHDA, CDR2 SQIVND (reference sequence). This CDR3 is built from 17 residues. V gave up 3 bases and J gave up 2 bases; unmatched junction bases: 10. CDR3 loop: CASSIIRQGEGNQPQHF. CDR3 nucleotide sequence: TGTGCCAGTAGTATCATTAGACAGGGCGAGGGCAATCAGCCCCAGCATTTT.

This chain joins TRBV4-1 and TRBJ1-2; possibly TRBD1 for D (6 bases). V was cut by 4 bases and J by 0 bases, with 12 bases left in between. This CDR3 has 15 amino acids. The germline gives CDR1 MGHRA, CDR2 YSYEKL. CDR3 nucleotide sequence: TGCGCCAGCAGCCCCTCGGGGGGCTCTAACTATGGCTACACCTTC. Residues: CASSPSGGSNYGYTF.

A few counts support this clone. The chain combines TRBV6-5 with TRBJ1-6; no clear D. Trimming took 0 bases from V and 9 from J, leaving 3 bases between them. CDR1 is MNHEY and CDR2 is SVGAGI in the germline V gene. The CDR3 consists of 12 residues. The CDR3 DNA reads as TGTGCCAGCAGTTACTCTGCTTCACCCCTCCACTTT. This gives the protein CASSYSASPLHF.

A remark on this clone: Other DNA sequences in this specimen translate into the identical CDR3. This chain uses TRBV27 with TRBJ1-5; weak D call: TRBD1 (5 bases). CDR3 size: 14 residues. Trimming removed 3 bases from V and 5 bases from J, with 11 bases in between. CDR1 MNHEY and CDR2 SMNVEV come from the germline V gene (reference sequence). As DNA, the CDR3 is TGTGCCAGCAGTTTCTCTGGGGGGGATCAGCCCCAGCATTTT. This translates into CASSFSGGDQPQHF.

The chain joins TRBV6-5 to TRBJ1-1; unclear D gene. Germline assignment: CDR1 MNHEY and CDR2 SVGAGI. The CDR3 consists of 16 residues. V was cut by 0 bases and J by 1 base, with 12 bases left in between. The CDR3, as DNA: TGTGCCAGCAGTTACTCGTTGAAGGAAGGGAACACTGAAGCTTTCTTT. It translates to CASSYSLKEGNTEAFF.

This sequence joins TRBV30 and TRBJ1-5; 7 bases are shared with TRBD1. With 1 base clipped from V and 3 bases from J, the junction kept 6 bases outside the gene matches. Germline V lookup: CDR1 GTSNPN, CDR2 SVGIG (reference sequence). This CDR3 spans 15 amino acids. The CDR3, as DNA: TGTGCCTGGAGTGAGGTGGGACAGTACAATCAGCCCCAGCATTTT. Translating it yields CAWSEVGQYNQPQHF.

The chain combines TRBV11-3 with TRBJ2-7; D is unclear. The CDR3 totals 14 residues. CDR1 SGHNT and CDR2 YENEEA come from the germline V gene. V lost 5 bases to trimming and J lost 2 bases, with 13 bases between them. The CDR3 loop reads CASSLASIPYEQYF. In DNA, the CDR3 is TGTGCCAGCAGCCTGGCCAGTATACCCTACGAGCAGTACTTC.

The CDR3 DNA reads TGTGCCAGCAGCTTCGAGCAGGGCAGCTATGGCTACACCTTC. Translation: CASSFEQGSYGYTF. This chain uses TRBV5-6 with TRBJ1-2, with D perhaps matching TRBD1 (5 bases). CDR1 SGHDT and CDR2 YYEEEE come from the germline V gene. This CDR3 region has 14 residues. Deletions cut 2 bases from V and 4 bases from J, with 12 bases between.